The entry that follows covers one TCR beta chain sequence. Its target is not known. The data derive from a study of identical twins. The CDR3 has 15 amino acids. cDNA carried unique molecular identifiers, and a universal primer site was added by template switching. One entry per CDR3 protein, called by TCRdb with MiXCR from the 5' RACE reads. Of hundreds of thousands of distinct CDR3 sequences listed, more than 12% were seen once; the top ten hold 8.8%. Regarding the study as a whole: There were fewer insertions in abundant cord blood beta clonotypes, but memory repertoires showed no such pattern.

The genes are TRBV21-1 and TRBJ1-6; the table's D call, TRBD1, was not checked against the DNA. TRBV21-1 is termed a pseudogene. The TCR was taken from a woman under 30 in good health. The material sequenced was memory (CD45RO+) T cells sorted from blood. DNA of the CDR3: TGTGCCAACGCTCTGGGTACAGGGTCACGCTCACCCCTCCACTTT. Translated: CANALGTGSRSPLHF.